This T cell receptor beta chain derives from a study of T cell responses to AZD1222 COVID-19 vaccine. Overall study: Pooled together were second doses at about 4 or about 12 weeks.

This table comes from immunoSEQ multiplex PCR, and its TCRdb copy is limited to in-frame clones, with some not included. This sample carries over 150,000 clones, about nine tenths of them seen once, and the ten largest clones take about 2.6%. Concerning this clone: No antigen is known for it.

Findings and caveats of the study: Nearly half of spike-specific TCRs reportedly target unmutated variant regions. In all cases, repertoires were sampled only after the peak T cell response.

The CDR3 contains 17 residues. Trimming took 3 bases from V and 2 from J; bases not matched to a gene: 11. Germline CDR1 SGDLS, CDR2 YYNGEE. Specimen: peripheral blood, collected on day 0 of AZD1222 vaccination. The sequence came from an adult in good health. This chain joins TRBV9 and TRBJ2-3; 8 bases match TRBD2. Here the CDR3 reads CASSAGGGPRTTDTQYF. CDR3 bases: TGTGCCAGCAGCGCCGGGGGGGGTCCCCGGACCACAGATACGCAGTATTTT.